This T cell receptor (beta chain) was captured in a study of vaccination effects on CD4 cells after COVID-19. Study-wide context: The post-vaccine samples were taken, at the median, 72 days after the second dose.

Germline values: CDR1 KGHSH, CDR2 LQKENI. The CDR3 extends over 14 amino acids. Trimming cost V 3 bases and J 6 bases; bases outside gene matches: 3. Only in-frame clones appear in the TCRdb table, and some are missing; sequencing was by immunoSEQ multiplex PCR. This sample carries around 69,000 clones, 74% of them seen once, and the ten largest clones take 1.5% to 1.8%. ViraFEST expansion of antigen-specific CD4+ T cells with viral peptide pools preceded sequencing. Subsequent to 10 days of culture, CD4+ T cells were isolated. It was two doses of either the BNT162b2 or mRNA-1273 vaccine that participants received. Vaccine recipients, nucleocapsid antibody negative, had no prior SARS-CoV-2 infection. Over 1.5 million PBMC per well were cultured with 8.5 to 10 IU/ml IL-2 and roughly 10 ug/ml peptides. Half-medium changes using IL-2 medium occurred on days 3 and 7. As to this clone: The antigen is unknown.

Sequences were derived from CD4+ T cells from PBMCs cultured with HCoV-229E spike peptides, sampled after COVID-19 vaccination. The genes are TRBV18 and TRBJ1-1; 11 nucleotides match TRBD1. This clonotype was sampled from a human donor who received a COVID-19 vaccine. CDR3 region: CASSPWGQGAEAFF. In nucleotides, the CDR3 is TGTGCCAGCTCACCCTGGGGACAGGGGGCTGAAGCTTTCTTT.